This T cell receptor beta chain was observed in a study of CD8+CD57+ T cells in acquired aplastic anemia. CDR1 is LGHNT, CDR2 FRNRAP, per germline. This CDR3 is 16 amino acids long. Trimming removed 6 bases at V and 4 bases at J, with 21 bases between. Profiling of TCR beta VDJ combinations and CDR3 sequences used genomic DNA as template. TCRdb analysed the reads with MiXCR anew, one entry per CDR3 protein. The sample includes hundreds of thousands of distinct CDR3 sequences, about 50% seen only once; the top ten take 1.3%. Notes on the study in general: Patients had about 31 CD8+ CDR3 sequences in common with controls (the shared set).

Only patients with CD8+CD57+ cell expansion on flow cytometry were chosen for sequencing. Worth noting for this clonotype: As yet, its antigen is unknown.

The rearrangement uses TRBV12-5 and TRBJ1-2, with unresolved D. Source material: sorted CD4+, CD8+, or CD8+CD57+ T cells (not recorded which) from PBMCs. The TCR sequence derives from a human donor with aplastic anemia. In DNA, the CDR3 is TGTGCTAGTGGCCGTGGACCGAACACAGACATCTATGGCTACACCTTC. As protein: CASGRGPNTDIYGYTF.